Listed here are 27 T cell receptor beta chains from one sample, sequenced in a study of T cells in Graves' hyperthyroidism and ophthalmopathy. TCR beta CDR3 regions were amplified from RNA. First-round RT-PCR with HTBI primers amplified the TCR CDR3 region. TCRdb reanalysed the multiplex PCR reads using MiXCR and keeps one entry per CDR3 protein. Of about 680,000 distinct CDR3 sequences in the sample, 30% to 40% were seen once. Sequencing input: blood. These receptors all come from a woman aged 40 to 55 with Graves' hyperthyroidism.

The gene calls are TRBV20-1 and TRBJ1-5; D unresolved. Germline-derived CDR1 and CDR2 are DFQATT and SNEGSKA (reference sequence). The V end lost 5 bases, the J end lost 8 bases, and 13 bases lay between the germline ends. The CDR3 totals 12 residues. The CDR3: CSALRGNEPQHF. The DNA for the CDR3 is TGCAGTGCTTTGCGGGGAAACGAGCCCCAGCATTTT.

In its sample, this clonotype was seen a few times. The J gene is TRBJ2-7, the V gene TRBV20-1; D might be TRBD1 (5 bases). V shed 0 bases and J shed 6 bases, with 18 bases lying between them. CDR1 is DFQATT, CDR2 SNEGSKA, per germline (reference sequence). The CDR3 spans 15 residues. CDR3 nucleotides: TGCAGTGCTAGAGATACTCAGGGCCTCTTCGGCGAGCAGTACTTC. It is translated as CSARDTQGLFGEQYF.

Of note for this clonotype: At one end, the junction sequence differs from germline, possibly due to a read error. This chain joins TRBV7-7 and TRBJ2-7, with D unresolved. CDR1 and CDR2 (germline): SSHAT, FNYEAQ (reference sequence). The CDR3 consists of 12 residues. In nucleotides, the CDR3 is TGTGCTAGCAGCCCATTAACCGGGGAGCAGTACTTC. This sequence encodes CASSPLTGEQYF.

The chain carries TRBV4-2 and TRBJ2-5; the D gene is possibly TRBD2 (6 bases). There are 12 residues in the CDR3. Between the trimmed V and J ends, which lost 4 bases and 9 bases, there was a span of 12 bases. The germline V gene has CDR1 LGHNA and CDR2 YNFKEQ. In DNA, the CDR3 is TGTGCCAGCAGCCCCCCCGGGGAGGCCCAGTACTTC. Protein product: CASSPPGEAQYF.

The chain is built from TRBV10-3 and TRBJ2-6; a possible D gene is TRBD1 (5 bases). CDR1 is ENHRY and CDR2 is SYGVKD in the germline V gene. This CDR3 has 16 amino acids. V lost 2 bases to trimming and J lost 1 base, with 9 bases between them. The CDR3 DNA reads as TGTGCCATCAGTGAGGCCAGGGTTTCTGGGGCCAACGTCCTGACTTTC. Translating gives CAISEARVSGANVLTF.

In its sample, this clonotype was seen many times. The CDR3 coding sequence is TGTGCCAGTAGCGACAGGGGCGCCATGGAGACCCAGTACTTC. It encodes CASSDRGAMETQYF. This chain joins TRBV19 and TRBJ2-5; 8 bases line up with TRBD1. The germline CDR1 and CDR2 sequences are LNHDA and SQIVND (reference sequence). Trimming cost V 6 bases and J 5 bases; bases outside gene matches: 8. The CDR3 runs 14 residues.

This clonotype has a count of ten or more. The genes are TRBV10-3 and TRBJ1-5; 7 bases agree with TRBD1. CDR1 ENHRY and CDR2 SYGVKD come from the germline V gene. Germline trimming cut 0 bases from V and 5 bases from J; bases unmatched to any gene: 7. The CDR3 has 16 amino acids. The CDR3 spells CAISESITGEDQPQHF. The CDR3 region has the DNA TGTGCCATCAGTGAGTCGATCACAGGGGAAGATCAGCCCCAGCATTTT.

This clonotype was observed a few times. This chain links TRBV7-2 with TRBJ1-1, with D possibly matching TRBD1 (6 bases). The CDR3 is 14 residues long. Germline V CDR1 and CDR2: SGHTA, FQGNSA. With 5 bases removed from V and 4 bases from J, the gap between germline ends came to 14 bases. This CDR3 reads CASSPQQGSTEAFF. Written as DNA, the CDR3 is TGTGCCAGCAGCCCCCAACAGGGTTCCACTGAAGCTTTCTTT.

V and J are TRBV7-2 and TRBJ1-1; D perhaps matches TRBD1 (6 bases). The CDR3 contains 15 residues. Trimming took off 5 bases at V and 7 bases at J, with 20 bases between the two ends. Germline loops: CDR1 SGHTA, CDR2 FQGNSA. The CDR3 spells CASSHPGRGRSEAFF. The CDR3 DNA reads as TGTGCCAGCAGCCACCCGGGGCGGGGGCGTAGTGAAGCTTTCTTT.

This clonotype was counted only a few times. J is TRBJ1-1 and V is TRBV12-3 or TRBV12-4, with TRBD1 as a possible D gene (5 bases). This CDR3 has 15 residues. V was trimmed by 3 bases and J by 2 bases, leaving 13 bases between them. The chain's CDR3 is CASSFGYGGNTEAFF. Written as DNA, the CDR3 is TGTGCCAGCAGTTTCGGGTATGGGGGTAACACTGAAGCTTTCTTT.

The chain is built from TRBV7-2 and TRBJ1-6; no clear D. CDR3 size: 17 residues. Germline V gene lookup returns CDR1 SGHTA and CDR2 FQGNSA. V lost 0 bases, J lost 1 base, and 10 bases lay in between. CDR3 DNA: TGTGCCAGCAGCTTAGCCTCCTCGGGTTCCTATAATTCACCCCTCCACTTT. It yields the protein CASSLASSGSYNSPLHF.

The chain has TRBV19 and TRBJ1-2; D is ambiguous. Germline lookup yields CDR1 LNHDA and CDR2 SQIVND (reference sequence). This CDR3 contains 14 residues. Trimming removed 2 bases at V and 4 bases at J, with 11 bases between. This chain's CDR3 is CASSIPGVGYGYTF. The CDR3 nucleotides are TGTGCCAGTAGTATACCCGGGGTCGGCTATGGCTACACCTTC. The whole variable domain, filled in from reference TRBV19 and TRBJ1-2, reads DGGITQSPKYLFRKEGQNVTLSCEQNLNHDAMYWYRQDPGQGLRLIYYSQIVNDFQKGDIAEGYSVSREKKESFPLTVTSAQKNPTAFYLCASSIPGVGYGYTFGSGTRLTVV.

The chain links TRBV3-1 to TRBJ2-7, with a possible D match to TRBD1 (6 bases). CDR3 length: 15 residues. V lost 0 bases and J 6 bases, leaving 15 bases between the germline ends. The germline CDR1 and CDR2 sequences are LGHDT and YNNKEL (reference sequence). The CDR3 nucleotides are TGTGCCAGCAGCCAAGATCCAGGGGCTTGGGGCGAGCAGTACTTC. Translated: CASSQDPGAWGEQYF.

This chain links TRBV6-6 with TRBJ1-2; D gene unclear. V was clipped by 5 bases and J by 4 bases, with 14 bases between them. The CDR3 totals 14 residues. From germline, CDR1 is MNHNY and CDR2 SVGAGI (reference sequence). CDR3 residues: CASSTASGSYGYTF. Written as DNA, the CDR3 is TGTGCCAGCAGTACCGCGTCGGGGAGCTATGGCTACACCTTC.

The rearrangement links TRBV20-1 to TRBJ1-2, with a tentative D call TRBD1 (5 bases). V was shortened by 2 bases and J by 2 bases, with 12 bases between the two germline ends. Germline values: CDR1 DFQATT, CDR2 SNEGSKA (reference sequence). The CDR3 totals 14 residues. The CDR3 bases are TGCAGTGCTAGAACTCCGGGACGGAACTATGGCTACACCTTC. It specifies CSARTPGRNYGYTF.

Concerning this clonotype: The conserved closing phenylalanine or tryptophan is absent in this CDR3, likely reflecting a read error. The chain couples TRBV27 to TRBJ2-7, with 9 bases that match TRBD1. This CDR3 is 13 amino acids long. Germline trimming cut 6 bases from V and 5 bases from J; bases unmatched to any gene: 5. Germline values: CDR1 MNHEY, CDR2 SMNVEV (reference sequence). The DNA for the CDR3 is TGTGCCAGCAGGCGGACAGGGGACAACGAGCAGTACCTC. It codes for CASRRTGDNEQYL.

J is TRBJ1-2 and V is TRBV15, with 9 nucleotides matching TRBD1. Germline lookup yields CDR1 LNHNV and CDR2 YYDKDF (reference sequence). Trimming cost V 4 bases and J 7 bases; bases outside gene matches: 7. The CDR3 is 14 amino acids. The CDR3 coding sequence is TGTGCCACCAGCATGGACAGGGGAGGTAGTGGCTACACCTTC. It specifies CATSMDRGGSGYTF. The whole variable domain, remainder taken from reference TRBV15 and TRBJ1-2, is DAMVIQNPRYQVTQFGKPVTLSCSQTLNHNVMYWYQQKSSQAPKLLFHYYDKDFNNEADTPDNFQSRRPNTSFCFLDIRSPGLGDTAMYLCATSMDRGGSGYTFGSGTRLTVV.

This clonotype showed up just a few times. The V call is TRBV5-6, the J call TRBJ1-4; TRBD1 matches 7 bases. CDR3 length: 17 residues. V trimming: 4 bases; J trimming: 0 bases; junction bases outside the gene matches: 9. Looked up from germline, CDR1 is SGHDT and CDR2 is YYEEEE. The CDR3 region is CASSPGGSSATNEKLFF. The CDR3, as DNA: TGTGCCAGCAGCCCAGGGGGGAGTTCAGCAACTAATGAAAAACTGTTTTTT.

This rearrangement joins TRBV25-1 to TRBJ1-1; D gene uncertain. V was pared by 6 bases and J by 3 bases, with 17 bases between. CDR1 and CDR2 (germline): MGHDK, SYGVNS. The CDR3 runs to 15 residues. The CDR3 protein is CASSFDAYADTEAFF. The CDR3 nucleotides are TGTGCCAGCAGCTTCGATGCTTACGCGGACACTGAAGCTTTCTTT. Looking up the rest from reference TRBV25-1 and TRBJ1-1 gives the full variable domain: EADIYQTPRYLVIGTGKKITLECSQTMGHDKMYWYQQDPGMELHLIHYSYGVNSTEKGDLSSESTVSRIRTEHFPLTLESARPSHTSQYLCASSFDAYADTEAFFGQGTRLTVV.

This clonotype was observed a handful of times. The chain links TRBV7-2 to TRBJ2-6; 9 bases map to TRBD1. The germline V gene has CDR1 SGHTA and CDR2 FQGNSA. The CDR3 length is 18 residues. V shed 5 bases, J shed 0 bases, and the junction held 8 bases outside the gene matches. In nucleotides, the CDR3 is TGTGCCAGCAGCATACAGGGGGCCCCCTACTCTGGGGCCAACGTCCTGACTTTC. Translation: CASSIQGAPYSGANVLTF.

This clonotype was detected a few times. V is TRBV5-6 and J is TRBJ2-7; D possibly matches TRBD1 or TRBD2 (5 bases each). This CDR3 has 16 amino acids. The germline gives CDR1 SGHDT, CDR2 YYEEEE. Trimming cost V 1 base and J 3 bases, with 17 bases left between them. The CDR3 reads CASSLLGPSYSYEQYF. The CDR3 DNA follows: TGTGCCAGCAGCTTGTTGGGACCGAGCTATAGCTACGAGCAGTACTTC.

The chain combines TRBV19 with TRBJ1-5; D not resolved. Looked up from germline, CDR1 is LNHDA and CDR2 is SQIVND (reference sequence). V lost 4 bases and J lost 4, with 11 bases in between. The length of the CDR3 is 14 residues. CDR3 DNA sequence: TGTGCCAGTAGTAGCCAAGATGAGAATCAGCCCCAGCATTTT. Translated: CASSSQDENQPQHF.

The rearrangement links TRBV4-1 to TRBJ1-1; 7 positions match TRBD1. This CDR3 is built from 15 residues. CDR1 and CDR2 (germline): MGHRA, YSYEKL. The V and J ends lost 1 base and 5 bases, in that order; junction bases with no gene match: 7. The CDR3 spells CASSQGQGIGTEAFF. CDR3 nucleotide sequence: TGCGCCAGCAGCCAAGGACAGGGAATAGGTACTGAAGCTTTCTTT.

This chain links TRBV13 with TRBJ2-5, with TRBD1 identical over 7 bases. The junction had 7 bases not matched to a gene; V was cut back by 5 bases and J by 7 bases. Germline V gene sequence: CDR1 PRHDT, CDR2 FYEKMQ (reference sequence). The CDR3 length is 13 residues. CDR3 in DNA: TGTGCCAGCAGCCTGGGGACAGTAGGGACCCAGTACTTC. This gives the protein CASSLGTVGTQYF.

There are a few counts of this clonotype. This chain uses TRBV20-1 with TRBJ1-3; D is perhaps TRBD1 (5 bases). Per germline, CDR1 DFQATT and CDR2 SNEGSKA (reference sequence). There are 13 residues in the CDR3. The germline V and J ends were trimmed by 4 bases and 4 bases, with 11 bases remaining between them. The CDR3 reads CSAKGPPGNTIYF. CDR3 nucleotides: TGCAGTGCTAAGGGACCCCCGGGAAACACCATATATTTT.

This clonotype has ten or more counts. CDR3 sequence reads: CASKGQGDQPQHF. The CDR3 nucleotides read TGTGCCAGCAAAGGACAGGGGGATCAGCCCCAGCATTTT. The chain has TRBV2 and TRBJ1-5; 10 positions agree with TRBD1. The CDR3 runs 13 residues. The junction had 2 bases not matched to a gene; V was cut back by 7 bases and J by 5 bases. Germline V lookup: CDR1 SNHLY, CDR2 FYNNEI.

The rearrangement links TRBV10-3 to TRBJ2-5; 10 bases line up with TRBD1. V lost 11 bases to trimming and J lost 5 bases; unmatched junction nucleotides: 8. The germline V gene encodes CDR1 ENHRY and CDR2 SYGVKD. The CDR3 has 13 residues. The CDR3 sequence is CAAGPGQGETQYF. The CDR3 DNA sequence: TGTGCCGCGGGACCGGGACAGGGGGAGACCCAGTACTTC.